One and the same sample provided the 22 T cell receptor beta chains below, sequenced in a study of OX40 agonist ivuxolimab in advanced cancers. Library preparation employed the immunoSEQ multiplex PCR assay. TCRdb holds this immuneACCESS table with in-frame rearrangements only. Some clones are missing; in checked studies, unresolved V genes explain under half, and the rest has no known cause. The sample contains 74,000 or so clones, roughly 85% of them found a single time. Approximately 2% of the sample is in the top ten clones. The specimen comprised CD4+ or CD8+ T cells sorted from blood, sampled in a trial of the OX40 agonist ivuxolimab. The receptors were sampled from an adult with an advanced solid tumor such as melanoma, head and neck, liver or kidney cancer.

The CDR3 DNA reads as TGTGCCAGCAGTTTATCGTGGGTTGAAGAGACCCAGTACTTC. This encodes CASSLSWVEETQYF. This sequence joins TRBV27 and TRBJ2-5; D gene ambiguous. This CDR3 has 14 residues. CDR1 is MNHEY, CDR2 SMNVEV, per germline (reference sequence). V shed 0 bases and J shed 3 bases, with 8 bases lying between them.

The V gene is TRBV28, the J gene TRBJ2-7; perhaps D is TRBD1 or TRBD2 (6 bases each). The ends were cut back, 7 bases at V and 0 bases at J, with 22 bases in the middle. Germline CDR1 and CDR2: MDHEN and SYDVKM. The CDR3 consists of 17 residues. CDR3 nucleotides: TGTGCCAGCACCCCGGGGTCTGGAGGGGGGAGCTCCTACGAGCAGTACTTC. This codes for CASTPGSGGGSSYEQYF.

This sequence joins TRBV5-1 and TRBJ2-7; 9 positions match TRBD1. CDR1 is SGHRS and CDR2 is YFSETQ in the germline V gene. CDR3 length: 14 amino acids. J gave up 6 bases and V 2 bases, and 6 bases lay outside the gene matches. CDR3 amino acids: CASSFRTGAVEQYF. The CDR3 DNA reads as TGCGCCAGCAGCTTTCGGACAGGGGCCGTCGAGCAGTACTTC.

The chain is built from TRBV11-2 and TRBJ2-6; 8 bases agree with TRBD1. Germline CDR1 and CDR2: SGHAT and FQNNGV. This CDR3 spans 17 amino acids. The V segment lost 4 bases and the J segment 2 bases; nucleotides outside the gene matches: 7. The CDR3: CASSSRTGQTGANVLTF. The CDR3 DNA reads TGTGCCAGCAGCTCCCGGACAGGGCAGACTGGGGCCAACGTCCTGACTTTC.

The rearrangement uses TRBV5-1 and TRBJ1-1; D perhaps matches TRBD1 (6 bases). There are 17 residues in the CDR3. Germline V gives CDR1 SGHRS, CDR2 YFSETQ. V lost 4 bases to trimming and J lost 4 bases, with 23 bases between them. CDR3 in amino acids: CASSPGGGRGDGTEAFF. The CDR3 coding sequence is TGCGCCAGCAGCCCCGGAGGGGGGAGGGGAGATGGCACTGAAGCTTTCTTT.

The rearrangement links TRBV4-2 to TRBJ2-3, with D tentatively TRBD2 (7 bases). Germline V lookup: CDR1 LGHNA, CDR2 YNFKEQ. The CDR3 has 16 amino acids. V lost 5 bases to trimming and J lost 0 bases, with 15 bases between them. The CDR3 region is CASSAPGGSSTDTQYF. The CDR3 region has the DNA TGTGCCAGCAGCGCTCCGGGGGGCTCTAGCACAGATACGCAGTATTTT.

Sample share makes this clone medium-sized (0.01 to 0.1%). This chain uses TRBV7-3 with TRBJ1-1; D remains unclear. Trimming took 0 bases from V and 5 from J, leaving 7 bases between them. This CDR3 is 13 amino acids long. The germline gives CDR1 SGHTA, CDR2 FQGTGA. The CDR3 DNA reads TGTGCCAGCAGCTTAACTCTCGAAACTGAAGCTTTCTTT. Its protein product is CASSLTLETEAFF.

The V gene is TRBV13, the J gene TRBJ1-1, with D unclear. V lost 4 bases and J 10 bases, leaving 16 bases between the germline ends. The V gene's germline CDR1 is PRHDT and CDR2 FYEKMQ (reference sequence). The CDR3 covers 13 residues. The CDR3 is CASSSTRTGRAFF. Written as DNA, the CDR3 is TGTGCCAGCAGCTCGACTCGGACGGGCCGAGCTTTCTTT.

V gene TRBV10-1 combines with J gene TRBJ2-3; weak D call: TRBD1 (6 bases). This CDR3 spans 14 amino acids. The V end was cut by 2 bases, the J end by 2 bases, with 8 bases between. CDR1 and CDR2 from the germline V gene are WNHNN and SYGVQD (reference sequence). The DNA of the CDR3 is TGCGCCAGCAGTGAGACAGGGTTCACAGATACGCAGTATTTT. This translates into CASSETGFTDTQYF.

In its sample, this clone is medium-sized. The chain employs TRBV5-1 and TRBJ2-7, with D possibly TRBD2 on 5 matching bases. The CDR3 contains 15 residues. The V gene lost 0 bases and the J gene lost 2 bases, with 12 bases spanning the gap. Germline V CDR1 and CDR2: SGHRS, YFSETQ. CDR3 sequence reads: CASSLAVTNAYEQYF. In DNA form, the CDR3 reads TGCGCCAGCAGCTTGGCCGTGACTAACGCCTACGAGCAGTACTTC.

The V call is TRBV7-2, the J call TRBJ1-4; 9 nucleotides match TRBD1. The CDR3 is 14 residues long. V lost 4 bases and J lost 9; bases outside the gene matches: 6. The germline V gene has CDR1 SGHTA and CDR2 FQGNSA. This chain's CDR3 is CASSSDRGGKKLFF. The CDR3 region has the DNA TGTGCCAGCAGCTCGGACAGGGGAGGAAAAAAACTGTTTTTT. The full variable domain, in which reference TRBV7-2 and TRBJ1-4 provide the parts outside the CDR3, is GAGVSQSPSNKVTEKGKDVELRCDPISGHTALYWYRQSLGQGLEFLIYFQGNSAPDKSGLPSDRFSAERTGGSVSTLTIQRTQQEDSAVYLCASSSDRGGKKLFFGSGTQLSVL.

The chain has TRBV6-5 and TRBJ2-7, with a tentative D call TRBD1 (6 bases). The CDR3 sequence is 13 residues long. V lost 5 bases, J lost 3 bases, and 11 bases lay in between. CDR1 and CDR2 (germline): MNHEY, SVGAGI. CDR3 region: CASSNLQGYEQYF. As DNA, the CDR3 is TGTGCCAGCAGTAACTTACAGGGCTACGAGCAGTACTTC.

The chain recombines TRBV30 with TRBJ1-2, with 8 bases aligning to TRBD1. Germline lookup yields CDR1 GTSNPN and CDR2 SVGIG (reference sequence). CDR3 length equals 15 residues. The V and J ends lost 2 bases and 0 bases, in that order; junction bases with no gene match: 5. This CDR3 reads CAWSPPGGSNYGYTF. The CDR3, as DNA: TGTGCCTGGAGTCCTCCAGGGGGCTCTAACTATGGCTACACCTTC.

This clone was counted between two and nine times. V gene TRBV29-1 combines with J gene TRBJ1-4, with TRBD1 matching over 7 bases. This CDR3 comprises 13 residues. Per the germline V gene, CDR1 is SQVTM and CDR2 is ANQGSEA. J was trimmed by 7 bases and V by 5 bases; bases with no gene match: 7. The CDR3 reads CSVIWGTAEKLFF. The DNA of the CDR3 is TGCAGCGTTATATGGGGGACAGCTGAAAAACTGTTTTTT.

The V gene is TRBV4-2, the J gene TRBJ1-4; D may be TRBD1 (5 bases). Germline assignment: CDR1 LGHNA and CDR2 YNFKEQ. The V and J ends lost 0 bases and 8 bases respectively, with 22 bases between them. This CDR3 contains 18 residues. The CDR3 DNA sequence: TGTGCCAGCAGCCAAGAATCGTTCTTAGGGATCTGGGGCGAAAAACTGTTTTTT. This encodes CASSQESFLGIWGEKLFF.

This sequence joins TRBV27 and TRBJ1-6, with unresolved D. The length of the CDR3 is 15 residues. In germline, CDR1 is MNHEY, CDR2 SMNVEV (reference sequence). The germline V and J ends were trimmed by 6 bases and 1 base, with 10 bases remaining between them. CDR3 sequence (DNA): TGTGCCAGCAGGGAGACTCTATCCTATAATTCACCCCTCCACTTT. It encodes CASRETLSYNSPLHF.

The CDR3 region has the DNA TGTGCCAGCAGCCAAGGGCATTCAGATACGCAGTATTTT. Translation gives CASSQGHSDTQYF. This chain links TRBV14 with TRBJ2-3; unclear D gene. The V gene's germline CDR1 is SGHDN and CDR2 FVKESK. Trimming removed 1 base from V and 4 bases from J, with 6 bases in between. The CDR3 is made up of 13 amino acids.

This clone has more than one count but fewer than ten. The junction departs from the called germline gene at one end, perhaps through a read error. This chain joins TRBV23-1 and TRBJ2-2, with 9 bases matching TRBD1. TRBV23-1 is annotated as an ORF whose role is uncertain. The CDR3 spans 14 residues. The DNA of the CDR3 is TGCGCCAGCGGCCTTTACAGGGGGCAGGGGGGAGCTGTTTTT. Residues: CASGLYRGQGGAVF.

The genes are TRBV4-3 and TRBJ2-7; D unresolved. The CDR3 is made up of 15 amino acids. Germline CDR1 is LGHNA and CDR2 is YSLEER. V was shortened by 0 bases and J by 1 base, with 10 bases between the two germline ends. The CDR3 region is CASSQEASLSYEQYF. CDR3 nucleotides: TGCGCCAGCAGCCAAGAGGCAAGCCTTTCCTACGAGCAGTACTTC.

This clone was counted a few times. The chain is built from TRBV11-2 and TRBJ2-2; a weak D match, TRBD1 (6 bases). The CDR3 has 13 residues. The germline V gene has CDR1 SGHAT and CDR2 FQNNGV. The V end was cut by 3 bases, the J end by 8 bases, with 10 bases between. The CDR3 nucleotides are TGTGCCAGCAGCTTTACAGGGCCGGGGGAGCTGTTTTTT. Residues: CASSFTGPGELFF. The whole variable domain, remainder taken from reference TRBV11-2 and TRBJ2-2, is EAGVAQSPRYKIIEKRQSVAFWCNPISGHATLYWYQQILGQGPKLLIQFQNNGVVDDSQLPKDRFSAERLKGVDSTLKIQPAKLEDSAVYLCASSFTGPGELFFGEGSRLTVL.

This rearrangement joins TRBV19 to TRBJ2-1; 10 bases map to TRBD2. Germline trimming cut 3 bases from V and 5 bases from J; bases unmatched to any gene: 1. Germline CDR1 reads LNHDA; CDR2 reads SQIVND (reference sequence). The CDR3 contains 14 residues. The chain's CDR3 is CASSILAGDNEQFF. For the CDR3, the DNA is TGTGCCAGTAGTATCCTAGCGGGAGACAATGAGCAGTTCTTC.

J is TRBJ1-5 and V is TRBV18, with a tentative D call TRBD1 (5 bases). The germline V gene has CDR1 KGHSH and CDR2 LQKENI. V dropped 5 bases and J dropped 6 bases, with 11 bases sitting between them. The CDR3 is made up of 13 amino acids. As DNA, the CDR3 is TGTGCCAGCTCAGAAGGGGTGCGTCAGCCCCAGCATTTT. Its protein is CASSEGVRQPQHF.